These 12 T cell receptor beta chains share one sample of origin, sequenced in a study of cytomegalovirus exposure and HLA in healthy donors. Method: immunoSEQ multiplex PCR; TCRdb's copy keeps in-frame clones and lacks some. The table shows 130,000 to 150,000 clones, with almost 90% occurring only once. Input material: PBMCs. The receptors here all came from a woman younger than 35 in good health and CMV-seropositive.

The chain employs TRBV5-1 and TRBJ1-4, with TRBD1 as a possible D gene (6 bases). Trimming took 2 bases from V and 4 from J, leaving 9 bases between them. Per germline, CDR1 SGHRS and CDR2 YFSETQ. CDR3 length: 14 amino acids. CDR3 residues: CASSFDRNNEKLFF. CDR3 nucleotide sequence: TGCGCCAGCAGCTTTGACAGGAATAATGAAAAACTGTTTTTT. The whole variable domain, filled in from reference TRBV5-1 and TRBJ1-4, reads KAGVTQTPRYLIKTRGQQVTLSCSPISGHRSVSWYQQTPGQGLQFLFEYFSETQRNKGNFPGRFSGRQFSNSRSEMNVSTLELGDSALYLCASSFDRNNEKLFFGSGTQLSVL.

V gene TRBV27 combines with J gene TRBJ1-1; unclear D gene. Trimming cost V 2 bases and J 2 bases, with 6 bases left between them. Germline V gene lookup returns CDR1 MNHEY and CDR2 SMNVEV (reference sequence). The CDR3 has 13 residues. CDR3 residues: CASSLEVNTEAFF. In DNA, the CDR3 is TGTGCCAGCAGTTTAGAGGTAAACACTGAAGCTTTCTTT.

This chain joins TRBV10-3 and TRBJ1-1, with no clear D. Per germline, CDR1 ENHRY and CDR2 SYGVKD. V shed 6 bases and J shed 7 bases, with 33 bases lying between them. This CDR3 comprises 19 residues. This CDR3 is CAISSRPEVWVKETFEAFF. The CDR3 DNA is TGTGCCATCAGCTCTAGGCCGGAGGTTTGGGTCAAGGAGACCTTTGAAGCTTTCTTT.

This chain uses TRBV4-1 with TRBJ2-1; D uncertain. The V end was cut by 1 base, the J end by 4 bases, with 14 bases between. Germline V gene data show CDR1 as MGHRA and CDR2 as YSYEKL. The CDR3 totals 16 residues. The CDR3 loop reads CASSQAPARLYNEQFF. DNA of the CDR3: TGCGCCAGCAGCCAAGCGCCCGCGCGTTTGTACAATGAGCAGTTCTTC.

This chain joins TRBV7-2 and TRBJ2-7, with D tentatively TRBD1 (6 bases). Germline values: CDR1 SGHTA, CDR2 FQGNSA. V lost 5 bases and J 2 bases, leaving 16 bases between the germline ends. This CDR3 region has 15 residues. The CDR3 reads CASSRSGEMTYEQYF. The CDR3 DNA follows: TGTGCCAGCAGCCGTTCAGGGGAAATGACCTACGAGCAGTACTTC.

This clone came up once. The chain combines TRBV5-1 with TRBJ1-5; TRBD1 matches at 9 bases. Germline CDR1 is SGHRS and CDR2 is YFSETQ. The trim removed 4 bases at V and 3 bases at J, leaving 5 bases unmatched. This CDR3 is built from 15 residues. CDR3 amino acids: CASSLRTGDNQPQHF. CDR3 nucleotides: TGCGCCAGCAGCCTACGGACAGGGGACAATCAGCCCCAGCATTTT.

V usage is TRBV4-1 and J usage is TRBJ2-7, with 8 bases lining up with TRBD1. The ends lost 5 bases at V and 0 bases at J; junction bases unmatched: 6. The length of the CDR3 is 15 residues. From germline, CDR1 is MGHRA and CDR2 YSYEKL. The CDR3 sequence: CASSFGTGSSYEQYF. The CDR3 nucleotides read TGCGCCAGCAGCTTTGGGACAGGAAGCTCCTACGAGCAGTACTTC.

V usage is TRBV27 and J usage is TRBJ2-5, with a possible D match to TRBD1 (6 bases). V dropped 8 bases and J dropped 1 base, with 11 bases sitting between them. The germline V gene has CDR1 MNHEY and CDR2 SMNVEV (reference sequence). This CDR3 spans 13 amino acids. The CDR3 bases are TGTGCCAGCCGAAAACAGGGCCAAGAGACCCAGTACTTC. Amino acid sequence: CASRKQGQETQYF.

V usage is TRBV5-1 and J usage is TRBJ2-7; 8 bases agree with TRBD2. V lost 0 bases to trimming and J lost 6 bases; unmatched junction nucleotides: 5. Looked up from germline, CDR1 is SGHRS and CDR2 is YFSETQ. The CDR3 has 14 amino acids. Here the CDR3 reads CASSLAAGGGEQYF. CDR3 sequence (DNA): TGCGCCAGCAGCTTGGCGGCCGGGGGGGGCGAGCAGTACTTC.

This chain links TRBV29-1 with TRBJ1-2, with D maybe TRBD1 (6 bases). Deletions cut 6 bases from V and 7 bases from J, with 15 bases between. This CDR3 contains 12 residues. The V gene's germline CDR1 is SQVTM and CDR2 ANQGSEA. Here the CDR3 DNA reads TGCAGCGTAGCAACAGGGCTCCGTGGCTACACCTTC. It specifies CSVATGLRGYTF.

The chain combines TRBV27 with TRBJ1-1; D is uncertain. The CDR3 has 15 residues. From germline, CDR1 is MNHEY and CDR2 SMNVEV (reference sequence). With 1 base removed from V and 1 base from J, the gap between germline ends came to 10 bases. In DNA, the CDR3 is TGTGCCAGCAGTTTATTGCAGTCCCAGAACACTGAAGCTTTCTTT. It codes for CASSLLQSQNTEAFF.

V and J are TRBV29-1 and TRBJ1-3, with 7 bases lining up with TRBD1. The CDR3 is 13 amino acids. The V segment lost 5 bases and the J segment 4 bases; nucleotides outside the gene matches: 5. Germline values: CDR1 SQVTM, CDR2 ANQGSEA. The DNA for the CDR3 is TGCAGCGTTCCGGACAGGAGGGGAAACACCATATATTTT. The encoded protein is CSVPDRRGNTIYF.